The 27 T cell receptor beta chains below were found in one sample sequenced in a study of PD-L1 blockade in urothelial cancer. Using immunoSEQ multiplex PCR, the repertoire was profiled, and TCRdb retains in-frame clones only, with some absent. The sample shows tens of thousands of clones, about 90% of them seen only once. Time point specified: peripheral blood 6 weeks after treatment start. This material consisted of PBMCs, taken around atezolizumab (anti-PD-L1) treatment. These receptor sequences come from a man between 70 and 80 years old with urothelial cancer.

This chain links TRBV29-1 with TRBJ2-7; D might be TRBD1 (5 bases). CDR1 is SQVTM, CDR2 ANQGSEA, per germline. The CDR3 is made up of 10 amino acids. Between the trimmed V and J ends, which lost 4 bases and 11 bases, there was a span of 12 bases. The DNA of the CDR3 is TGCAGCGTTGCGACAGAAGTCGAGTACTTC. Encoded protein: CSVATEVEYF.

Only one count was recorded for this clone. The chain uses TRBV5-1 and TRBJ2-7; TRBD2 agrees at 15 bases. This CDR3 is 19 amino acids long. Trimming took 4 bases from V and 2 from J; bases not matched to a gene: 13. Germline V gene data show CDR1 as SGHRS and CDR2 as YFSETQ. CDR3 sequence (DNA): TGCGCCAGCAGCCCCGGGACTAGCGGGAGGCCGGCCTTAGCCTACGAGCAGTACTTC. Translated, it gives CASSPGTSGRPALAYEQYF.

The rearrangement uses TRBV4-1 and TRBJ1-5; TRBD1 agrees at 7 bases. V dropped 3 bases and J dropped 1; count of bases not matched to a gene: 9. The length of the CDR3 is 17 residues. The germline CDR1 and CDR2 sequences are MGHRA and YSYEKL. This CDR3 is CASSQGLTGESNQPQHF. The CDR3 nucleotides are TGCGCCAGCAGCCAGGGTCTTACAGGGGAGAGCAATCAGCCCCAGCATTTT.

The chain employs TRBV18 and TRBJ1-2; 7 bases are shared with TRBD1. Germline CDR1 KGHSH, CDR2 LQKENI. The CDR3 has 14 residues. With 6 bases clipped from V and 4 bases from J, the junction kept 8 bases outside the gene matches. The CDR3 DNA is TGTGCCAGCTCGCCGGACAGGAGGGTCTATGGCTACACCTTC. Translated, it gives CASSPDRRVYGYTF.

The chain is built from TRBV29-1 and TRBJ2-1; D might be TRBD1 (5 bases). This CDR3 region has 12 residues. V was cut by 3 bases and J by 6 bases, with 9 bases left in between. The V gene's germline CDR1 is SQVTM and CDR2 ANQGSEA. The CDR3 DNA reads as TGCAGCGTTGACGTACAGGTCAATGAGCAGTTCTTC. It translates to CSVDVQVNEQFF.

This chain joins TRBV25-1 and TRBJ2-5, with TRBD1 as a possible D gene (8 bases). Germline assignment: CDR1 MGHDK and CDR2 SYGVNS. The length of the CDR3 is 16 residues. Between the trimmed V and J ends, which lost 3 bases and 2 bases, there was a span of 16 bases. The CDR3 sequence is CASSEGGTGLQETQYF. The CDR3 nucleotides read TGTGCCAGCAGTGAGGGAGGGACAGGTTTGCAAGAGACCCAGTACTTC.

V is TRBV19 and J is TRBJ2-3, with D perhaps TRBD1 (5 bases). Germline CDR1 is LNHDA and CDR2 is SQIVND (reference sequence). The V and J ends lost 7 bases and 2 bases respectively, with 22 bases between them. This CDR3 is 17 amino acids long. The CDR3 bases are TGTGCCAGTACCAAGGGGCCTGGCAGGTTAAACACAGATACGCAGTATTTT. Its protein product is CASTKGPGRLNTDTQYF.

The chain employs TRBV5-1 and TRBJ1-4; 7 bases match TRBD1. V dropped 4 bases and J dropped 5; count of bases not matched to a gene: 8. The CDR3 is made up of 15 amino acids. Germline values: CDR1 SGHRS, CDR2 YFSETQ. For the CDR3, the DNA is TGCGCCAGCAGCCCGACAGGGCGAGGGAATGAAAAACTGTTTTTT. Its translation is CASSPTGRGNEKLFF.

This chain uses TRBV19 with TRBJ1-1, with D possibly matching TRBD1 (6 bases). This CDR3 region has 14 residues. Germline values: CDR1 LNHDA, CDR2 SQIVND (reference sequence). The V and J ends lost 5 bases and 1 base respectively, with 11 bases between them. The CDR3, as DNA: TGTGCCAGTAGTCCTGTACAGGGGAACACTGAAGCTTTCTTT. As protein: CASSPVQGNTEAFF.

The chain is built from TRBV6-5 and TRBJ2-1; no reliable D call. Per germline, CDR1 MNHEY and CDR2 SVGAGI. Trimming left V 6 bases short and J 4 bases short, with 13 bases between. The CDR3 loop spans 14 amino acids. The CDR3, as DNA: TGTGCCAGCAGCCGTGACTGGATATACAATGAGCAGTTCTTC. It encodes CASSRDWIYNEQFF.

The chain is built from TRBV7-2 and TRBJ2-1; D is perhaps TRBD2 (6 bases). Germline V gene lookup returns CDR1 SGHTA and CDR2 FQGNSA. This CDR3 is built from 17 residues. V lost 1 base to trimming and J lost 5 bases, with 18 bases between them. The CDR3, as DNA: TGTGCCAGCAGCTTAGATGGCGGGACCCCCACAAACAATGAGCAGTTCTTC. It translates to CASSLDGGTPTNNEQFF. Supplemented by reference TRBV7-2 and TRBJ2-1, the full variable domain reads GAGVSQSPSNKVTEKGKDVELRCDPISGHTALYWYRQSLGQGLEFLIYFQGNSAPDKSGLPSDRFSAERTGGSVSTLTIQRTQQEDSAVYLCASSLDGGTPTNNEQFFGPGTRLTVL.

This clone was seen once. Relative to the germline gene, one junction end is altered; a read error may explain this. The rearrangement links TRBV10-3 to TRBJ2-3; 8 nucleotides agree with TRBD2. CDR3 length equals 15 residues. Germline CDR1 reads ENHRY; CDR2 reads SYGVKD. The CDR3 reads CAFRLAPQATDTQYF. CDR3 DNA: TGTGCCTTCAGACTAGCGCCGCAGGCCACAGATACGCAGTATTTT.

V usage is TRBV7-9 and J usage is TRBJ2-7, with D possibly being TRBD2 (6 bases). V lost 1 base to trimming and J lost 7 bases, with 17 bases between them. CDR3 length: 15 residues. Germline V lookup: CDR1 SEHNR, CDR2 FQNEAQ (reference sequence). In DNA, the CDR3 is TGTGCCAGCAGCTTAGATGGGGGGAGGTCTGATGAGCAGTACTTC. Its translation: CASSLDGGRSDEQYF. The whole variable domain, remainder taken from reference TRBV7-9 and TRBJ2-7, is DTGVSQNPRHKITKRGQNVTFRCDPISEHNRLYWYRQTLGQGPEFLTYFQNEAQLEKSRLLSDRFSAERPKGSFSTLEIQRTEQGDSAMYLCASSLDGGRSDEQYFGPGTRLTVT.

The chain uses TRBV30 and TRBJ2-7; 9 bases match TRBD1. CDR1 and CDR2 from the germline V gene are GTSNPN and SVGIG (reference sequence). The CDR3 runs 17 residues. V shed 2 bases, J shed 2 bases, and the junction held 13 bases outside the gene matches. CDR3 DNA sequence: TGTGCCTGGAGTCTAACCTCTGGGACAGGGCCCACCTACGAGCAGTACTTC. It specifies CAWSLTSGTGPTYEQYF.

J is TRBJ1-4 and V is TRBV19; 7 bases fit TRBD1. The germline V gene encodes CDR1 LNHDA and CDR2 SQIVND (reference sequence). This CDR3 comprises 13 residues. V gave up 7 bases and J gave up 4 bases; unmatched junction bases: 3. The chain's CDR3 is CASTNRGNEKLFF. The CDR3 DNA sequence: TGTGCCAGTACGAACAGGGGTAATGAAAAACTGTTTTTT.

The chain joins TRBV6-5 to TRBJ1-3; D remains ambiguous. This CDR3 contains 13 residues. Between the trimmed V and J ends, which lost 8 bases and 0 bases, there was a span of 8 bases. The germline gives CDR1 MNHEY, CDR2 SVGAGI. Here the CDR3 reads CASLRFSGNTIYF. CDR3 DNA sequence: TGTGCCAGCCTTCGGTTCTCTGGAAACACCATATATTTT.

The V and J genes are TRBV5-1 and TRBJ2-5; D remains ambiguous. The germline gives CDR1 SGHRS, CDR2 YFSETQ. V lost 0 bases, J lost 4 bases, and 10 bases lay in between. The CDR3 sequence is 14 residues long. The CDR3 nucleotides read TGCGCCAGCAGCTTGGGAGAACTTTTAGAGACCCAGTACTTC. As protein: CASSLGELLETQYF.

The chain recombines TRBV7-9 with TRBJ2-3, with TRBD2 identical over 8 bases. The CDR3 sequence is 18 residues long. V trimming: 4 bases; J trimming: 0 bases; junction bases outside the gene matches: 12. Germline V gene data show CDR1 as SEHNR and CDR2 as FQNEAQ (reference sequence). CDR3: CASSSASLAGDSTDTQYF. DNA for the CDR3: TGTGCCAGCAGCTCCGCTTCGCTAGCGGGCGATAGCACAGATACGCAGTATTTT.

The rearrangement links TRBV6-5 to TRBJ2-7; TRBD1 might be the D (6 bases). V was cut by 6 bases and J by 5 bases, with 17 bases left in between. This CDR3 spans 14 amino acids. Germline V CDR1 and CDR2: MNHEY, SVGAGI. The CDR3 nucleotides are TGTGCCAGCAGAACCAGGGGTAATTTAAACGAGCAGTACTTC. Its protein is CASRTRGNLNEQYF.

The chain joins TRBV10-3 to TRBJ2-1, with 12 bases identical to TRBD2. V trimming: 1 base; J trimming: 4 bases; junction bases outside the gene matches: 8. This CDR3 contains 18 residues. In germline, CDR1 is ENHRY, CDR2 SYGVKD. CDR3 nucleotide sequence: TGTGCCATCAGTGAGTTAAGGACTAGCGGGATAATATACAATGAGCAGTTCTTC. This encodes CAISELRTSGIIYNEQFF.

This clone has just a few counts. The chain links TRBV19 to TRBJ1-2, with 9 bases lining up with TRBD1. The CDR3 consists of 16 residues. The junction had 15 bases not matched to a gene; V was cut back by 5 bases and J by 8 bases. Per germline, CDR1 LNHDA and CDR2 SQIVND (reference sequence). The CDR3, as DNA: TGTGCCAGTAGTCCCAGGGACAGGGTTCAAGCAGGCGGCTACACCTTC. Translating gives CASSPRDRVQAGGYTF.

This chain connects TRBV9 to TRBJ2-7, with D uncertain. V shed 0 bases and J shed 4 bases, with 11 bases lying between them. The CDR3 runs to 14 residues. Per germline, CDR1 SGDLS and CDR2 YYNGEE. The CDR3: CASSVDPSGYEQYF. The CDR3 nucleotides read TGTGCCAGCAGCGTAGACCCATCCGGGTACGAGCAGTACTTC.

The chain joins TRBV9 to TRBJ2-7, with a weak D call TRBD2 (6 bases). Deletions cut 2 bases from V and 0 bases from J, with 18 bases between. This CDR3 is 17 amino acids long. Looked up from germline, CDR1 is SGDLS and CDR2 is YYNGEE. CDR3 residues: CASSVGAGPMSSYEQYF. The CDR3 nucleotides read TGTGCCAGCAGCGTTGGGGCGGGGCCGATGAGCTCCTACGAGCAGTACTTC.

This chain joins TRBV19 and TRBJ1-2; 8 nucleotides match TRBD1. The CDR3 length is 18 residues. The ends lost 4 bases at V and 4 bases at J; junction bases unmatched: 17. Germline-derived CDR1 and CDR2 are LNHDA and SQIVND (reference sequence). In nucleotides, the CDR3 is TGTGCCAGTAGTACCAACCCCGGGACAGGTTCCTTATTCTATGGCTACACCTTC. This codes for CASSTNPGTGSLFYGYTF.

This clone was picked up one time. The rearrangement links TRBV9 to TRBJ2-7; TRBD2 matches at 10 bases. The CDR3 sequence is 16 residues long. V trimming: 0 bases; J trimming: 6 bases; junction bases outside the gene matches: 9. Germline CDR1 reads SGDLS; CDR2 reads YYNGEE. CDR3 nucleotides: TGTGCCAGCAGCGTAGATCCTAGCGGGAGAGTCGGCGAGCAGTACTTC. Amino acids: CASSVDPSGRVGEQYF.

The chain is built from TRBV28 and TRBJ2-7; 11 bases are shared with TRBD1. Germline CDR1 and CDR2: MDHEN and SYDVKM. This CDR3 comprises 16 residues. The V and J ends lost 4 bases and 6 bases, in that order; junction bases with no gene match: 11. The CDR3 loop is CASSSLRDRGVAEQYF. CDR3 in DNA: TGTGCCAGCAGTTCCCTCCGGGACAGGGGGGTGGCCGAGCAGTACTTC.

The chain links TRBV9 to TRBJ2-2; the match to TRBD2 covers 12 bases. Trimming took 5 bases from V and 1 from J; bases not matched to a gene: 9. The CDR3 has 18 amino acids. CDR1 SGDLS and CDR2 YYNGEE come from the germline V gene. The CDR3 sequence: CASSSGLAGTGNTGELFF. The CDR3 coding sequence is TGTGCCAGCAGTTCTGGACTAGCGGGAACGGGGAACACCGGGGAGCTGTTTTTT.